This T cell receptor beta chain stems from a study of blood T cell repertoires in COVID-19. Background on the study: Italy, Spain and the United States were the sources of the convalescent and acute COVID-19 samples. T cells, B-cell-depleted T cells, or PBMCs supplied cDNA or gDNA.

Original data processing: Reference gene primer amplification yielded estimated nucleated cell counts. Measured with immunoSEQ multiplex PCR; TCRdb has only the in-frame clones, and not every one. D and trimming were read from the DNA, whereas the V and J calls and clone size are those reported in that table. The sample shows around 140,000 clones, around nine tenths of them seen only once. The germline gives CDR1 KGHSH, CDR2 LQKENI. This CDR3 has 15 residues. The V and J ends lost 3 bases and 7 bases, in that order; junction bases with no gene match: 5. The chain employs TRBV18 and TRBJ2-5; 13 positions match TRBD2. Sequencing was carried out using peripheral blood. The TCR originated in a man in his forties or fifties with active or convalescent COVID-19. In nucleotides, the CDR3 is TGTGCCAGCTCACCGGGACTAGCGGGGCCAGGGACCCAGTACTTC. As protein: CASSPGLAGPGTQYF.